Sequencing of this T cell receptor (beta chain) was carried out in a study of T cell responses to AZD1222 COVID-19 vaccine. Findings and caveats of the study: Baseline seropositivity occurred in only a handful of AZD1222 recipients. There were repertoire samples only from the period after the peak T cell response. White British donors predominated, females outnumbered males, and clonal diversity was possibly underestimated.

Note on this clone: Its antigen is currently unknown.

This CDR3 is 15 amino acids long. Method: immunoSEQ multiplex PCR; TCRdb's copy keeps in-frame clones and lacks some. The table shows about 120,000 clones, with roughly 90% occurring only once. The V call is TRBV21-1, the J call TRBJ2-5; the table's D call TRBD1 went unverified against the DNA. TRBV21-1 is listed as a pseudogene. This TCR was recovered from an adult in good health. Sequencing used peripheral blood, obtained on day 0 of AZD1222 vaccination. The CDR3 coding sequence is TGTGCCACCATCGTGAGGGACAGAAATAAAGAGACCCAGTACTTC. Its translation: CATIVRDRNKETQYF.